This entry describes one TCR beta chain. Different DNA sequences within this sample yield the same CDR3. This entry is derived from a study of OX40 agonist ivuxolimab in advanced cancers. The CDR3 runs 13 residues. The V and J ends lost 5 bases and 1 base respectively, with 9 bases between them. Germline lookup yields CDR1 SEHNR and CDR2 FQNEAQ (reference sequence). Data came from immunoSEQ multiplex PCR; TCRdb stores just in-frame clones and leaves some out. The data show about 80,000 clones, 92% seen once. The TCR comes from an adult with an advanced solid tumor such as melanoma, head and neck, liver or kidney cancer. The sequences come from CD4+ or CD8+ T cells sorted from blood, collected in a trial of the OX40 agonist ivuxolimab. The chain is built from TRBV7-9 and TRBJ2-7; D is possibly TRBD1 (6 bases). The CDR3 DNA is TGTGCCAGCAGCCCGGGACAATCCTACGAGCAGTACTTC. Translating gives CASSPGQSYEQYF.